This T cell receptor (beta chain) was sequenced for a study of T cell repertoires in cytomegalovirus infection. The germline V gene has CDR1 LNHDA and CDR2 SQIVND (reference sequence). Trimming took 7 bases from V and 5 from J; bases not matched to a gene: 7. The CDR3 runs 13 residues. Each CDR3 protein gets one entry after TCRdb re-called the reads with MiXCR. Of a few hundred thousand distinct CDR3 sequences listed, roughly 25% are singletons. In regard to this clonotype: Antigen specificity is unknown.

This material consisted of cultured PBMCs, taken from culture after CMV antigen stimulation. The TCR comes from a human donor in good health (CMV status not recorded). Some clones in this sample may be carry-over from other donors' samples. This chain connects TRBV19 to TRBJ2-5; 7 positions match TRBD1. The CDR3 region has the DNA TGTGCCAGTAAGGACACAGGGGTGGAGACCCAGTACTTC. Encoded protein: CASKDTGVETQYF.